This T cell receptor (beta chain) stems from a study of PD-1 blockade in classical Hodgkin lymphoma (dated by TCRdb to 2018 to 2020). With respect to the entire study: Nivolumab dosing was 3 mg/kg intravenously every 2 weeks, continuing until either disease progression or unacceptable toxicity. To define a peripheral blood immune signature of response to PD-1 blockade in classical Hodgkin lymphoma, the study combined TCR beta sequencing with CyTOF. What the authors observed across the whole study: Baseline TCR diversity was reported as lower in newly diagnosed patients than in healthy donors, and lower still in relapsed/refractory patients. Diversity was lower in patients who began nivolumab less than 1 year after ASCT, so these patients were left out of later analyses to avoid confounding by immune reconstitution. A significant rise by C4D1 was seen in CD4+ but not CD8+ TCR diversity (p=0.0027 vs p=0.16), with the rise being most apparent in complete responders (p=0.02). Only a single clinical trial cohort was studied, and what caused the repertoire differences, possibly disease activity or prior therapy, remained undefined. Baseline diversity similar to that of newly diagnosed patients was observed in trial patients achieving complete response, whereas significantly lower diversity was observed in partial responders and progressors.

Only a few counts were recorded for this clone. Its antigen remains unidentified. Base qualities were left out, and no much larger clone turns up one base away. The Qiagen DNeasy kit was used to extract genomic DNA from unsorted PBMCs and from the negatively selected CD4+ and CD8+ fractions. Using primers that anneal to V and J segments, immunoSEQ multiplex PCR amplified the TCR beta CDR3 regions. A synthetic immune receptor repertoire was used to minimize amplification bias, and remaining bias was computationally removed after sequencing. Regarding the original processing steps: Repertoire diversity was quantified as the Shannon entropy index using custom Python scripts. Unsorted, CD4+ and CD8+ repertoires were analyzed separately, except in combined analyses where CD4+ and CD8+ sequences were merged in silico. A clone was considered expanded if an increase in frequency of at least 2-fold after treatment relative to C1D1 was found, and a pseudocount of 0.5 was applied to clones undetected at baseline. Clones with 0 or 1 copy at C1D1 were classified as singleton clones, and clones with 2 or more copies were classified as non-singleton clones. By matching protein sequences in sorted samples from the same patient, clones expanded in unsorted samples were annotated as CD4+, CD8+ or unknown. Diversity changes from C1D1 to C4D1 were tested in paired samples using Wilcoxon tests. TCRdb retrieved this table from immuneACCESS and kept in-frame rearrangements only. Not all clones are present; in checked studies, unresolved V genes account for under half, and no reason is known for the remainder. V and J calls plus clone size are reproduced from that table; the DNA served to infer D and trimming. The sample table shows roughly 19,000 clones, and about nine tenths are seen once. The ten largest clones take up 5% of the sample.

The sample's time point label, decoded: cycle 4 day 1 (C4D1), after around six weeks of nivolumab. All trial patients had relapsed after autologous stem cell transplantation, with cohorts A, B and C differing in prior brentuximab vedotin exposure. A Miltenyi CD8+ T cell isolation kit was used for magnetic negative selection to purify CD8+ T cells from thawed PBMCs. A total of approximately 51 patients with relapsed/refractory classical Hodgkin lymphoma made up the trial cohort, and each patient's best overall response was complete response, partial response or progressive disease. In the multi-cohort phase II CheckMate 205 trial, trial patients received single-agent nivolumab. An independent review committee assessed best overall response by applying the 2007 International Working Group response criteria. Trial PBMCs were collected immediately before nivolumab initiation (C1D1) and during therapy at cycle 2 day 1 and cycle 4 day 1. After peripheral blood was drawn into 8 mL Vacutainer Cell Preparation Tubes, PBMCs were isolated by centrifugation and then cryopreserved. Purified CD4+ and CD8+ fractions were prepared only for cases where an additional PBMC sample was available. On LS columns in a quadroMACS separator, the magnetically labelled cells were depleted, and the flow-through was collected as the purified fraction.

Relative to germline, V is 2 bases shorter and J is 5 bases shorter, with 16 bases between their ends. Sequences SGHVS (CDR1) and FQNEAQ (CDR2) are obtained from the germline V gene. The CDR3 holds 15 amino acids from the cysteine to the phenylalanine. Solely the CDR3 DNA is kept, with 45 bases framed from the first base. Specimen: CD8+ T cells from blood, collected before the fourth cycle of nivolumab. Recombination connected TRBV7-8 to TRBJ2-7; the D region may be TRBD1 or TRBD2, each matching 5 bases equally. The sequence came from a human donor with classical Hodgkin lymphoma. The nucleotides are TGTGCCAGCAGCTTACAGGGAGTCCTAGGCCACGAGCAGTACTTC. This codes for CASSLQGVLGHEQYF.